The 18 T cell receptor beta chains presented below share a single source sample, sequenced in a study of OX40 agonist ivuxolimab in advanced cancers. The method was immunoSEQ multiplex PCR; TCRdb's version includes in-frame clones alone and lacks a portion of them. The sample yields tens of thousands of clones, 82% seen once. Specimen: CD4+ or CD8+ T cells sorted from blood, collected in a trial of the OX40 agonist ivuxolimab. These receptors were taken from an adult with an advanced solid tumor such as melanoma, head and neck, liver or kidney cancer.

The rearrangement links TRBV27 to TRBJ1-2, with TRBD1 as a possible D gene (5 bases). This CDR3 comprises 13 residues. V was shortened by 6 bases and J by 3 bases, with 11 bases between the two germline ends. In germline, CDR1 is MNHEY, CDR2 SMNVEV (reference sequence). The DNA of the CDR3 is TGTGCCAGCAGGCGGACGGGGGACTATGGCTACACCTTC. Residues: CASRRTGDYGYTF.

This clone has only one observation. The chain's CDR3 is CASSDPQLDEKLFF. The CDR3 DNA is TGTGCCAGCAGTGATCCCCAGTTGGATGAAAAACTGTTTTTT. The chain recombines TRBV25-1 with TRBJ1-4; D gene ambiguous. In germline, CDR1 is MGHDK, CDR2 SYGVNS. The CDR3 runs 14 residues. V gave up 3 bases and J gave up 6 bases, with 11 bases separating them.

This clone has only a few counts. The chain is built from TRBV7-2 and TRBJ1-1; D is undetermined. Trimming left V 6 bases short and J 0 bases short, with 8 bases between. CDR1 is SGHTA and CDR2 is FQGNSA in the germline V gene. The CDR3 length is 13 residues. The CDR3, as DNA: TGTGCCAGCAGTTTAACGGTGAACACTGAAGCTTTCTTT. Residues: CASSLTVNTEAFF.

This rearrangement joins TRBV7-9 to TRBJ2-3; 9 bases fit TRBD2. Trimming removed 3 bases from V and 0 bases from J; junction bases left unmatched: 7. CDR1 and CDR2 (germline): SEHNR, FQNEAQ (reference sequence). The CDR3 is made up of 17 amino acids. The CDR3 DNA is TGTGCCAGCAGCTTCACCGGGACTAGCATTAGCACAGATACGCAGTATTTT. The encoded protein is CASSFTGTSISTDTQYF.

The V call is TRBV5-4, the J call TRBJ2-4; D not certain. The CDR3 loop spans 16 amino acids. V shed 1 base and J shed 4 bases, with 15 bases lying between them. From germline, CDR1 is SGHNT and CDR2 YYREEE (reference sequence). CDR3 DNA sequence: TGTGCCAGCAGCTTGACCCCCTCCGAGGCAAAAAACATTCAGTACTTC. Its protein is CASSLTPSEAKNIQYF.

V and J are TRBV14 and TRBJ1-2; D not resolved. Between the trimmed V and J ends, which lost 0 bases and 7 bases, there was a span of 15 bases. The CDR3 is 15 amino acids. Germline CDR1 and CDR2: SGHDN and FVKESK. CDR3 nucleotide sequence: TGTGCCAGCAGCCAAGATTGGGTAGGCTTTCTTGGCTACACCTTC. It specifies CASSQDWVGFLGYTF.

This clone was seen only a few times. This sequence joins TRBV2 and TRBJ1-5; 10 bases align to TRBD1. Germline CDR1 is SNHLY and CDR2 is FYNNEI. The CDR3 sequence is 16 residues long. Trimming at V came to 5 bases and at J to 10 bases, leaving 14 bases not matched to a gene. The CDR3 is CASSPPTGQGNVPQHF. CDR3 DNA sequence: TGTGCCAGCAGTCCACCCACGGGACAGGGGAACGTTCCCCAGCATTTT.

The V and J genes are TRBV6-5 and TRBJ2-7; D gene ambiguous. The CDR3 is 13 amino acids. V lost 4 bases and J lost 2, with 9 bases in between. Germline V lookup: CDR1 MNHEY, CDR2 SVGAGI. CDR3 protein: CASSSTEAYEQYF. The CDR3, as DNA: TGTGCCAGCAGTTCGACCGAGGCCTACGAGCAGTACTTC.

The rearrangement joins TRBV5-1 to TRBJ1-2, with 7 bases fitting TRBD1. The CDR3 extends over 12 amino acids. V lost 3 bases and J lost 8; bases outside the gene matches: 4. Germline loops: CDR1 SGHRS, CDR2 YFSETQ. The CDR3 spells CASSSGTEGYTF. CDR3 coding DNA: TGCGCCAGCAGCTCCGGGACAGAAGGCTACACCTTC.

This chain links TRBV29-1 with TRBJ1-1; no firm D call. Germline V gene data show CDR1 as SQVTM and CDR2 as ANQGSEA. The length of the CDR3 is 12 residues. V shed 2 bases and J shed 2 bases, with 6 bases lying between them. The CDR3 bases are TGCAGCGTTGAAACACCTAACACTGAAGCTTTCTTT. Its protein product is CSVETPNTEAFF.

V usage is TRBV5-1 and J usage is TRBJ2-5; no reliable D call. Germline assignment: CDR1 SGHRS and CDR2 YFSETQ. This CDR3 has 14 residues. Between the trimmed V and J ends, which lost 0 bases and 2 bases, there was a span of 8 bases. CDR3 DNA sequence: TGCGCCAGCAGCTTGGCGTCAGGACAAGAGACCCAGTACTTC. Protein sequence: CASSLASGQETQYF.

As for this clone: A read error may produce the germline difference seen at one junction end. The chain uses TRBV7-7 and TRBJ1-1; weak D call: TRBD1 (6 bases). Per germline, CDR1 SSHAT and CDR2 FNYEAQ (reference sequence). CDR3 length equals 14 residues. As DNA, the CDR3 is TGTGCTAGCAGCTTATACAGGGAAGACACTGAAGCTTTCTTT. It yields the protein CASSLYREDTEAFF. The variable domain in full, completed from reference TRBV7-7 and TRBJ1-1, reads GAGVSQSPRYKVTKRGQDVTLRCDPISSHATLYWYQQALGQGPEFLTYFNYEAQPDKSGLPSDRFSAERPEGSISTLTIQRTEQRDSAMYRCASSLYREDTEAFFGQGTRLTVV.

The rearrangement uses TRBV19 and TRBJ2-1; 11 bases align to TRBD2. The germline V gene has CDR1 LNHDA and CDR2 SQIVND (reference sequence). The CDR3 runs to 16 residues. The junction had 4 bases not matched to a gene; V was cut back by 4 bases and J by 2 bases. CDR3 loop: CASSTGTSGTYNEQFF. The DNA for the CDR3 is TGTGCCAGTAGTACCGGGACTAGCGGAACCTACAATGAGCAGTTCTTC.

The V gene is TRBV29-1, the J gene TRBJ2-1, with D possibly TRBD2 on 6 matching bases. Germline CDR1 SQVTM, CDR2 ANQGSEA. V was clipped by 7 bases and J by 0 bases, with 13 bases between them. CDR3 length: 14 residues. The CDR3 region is CSGAGTFSYNEQFF. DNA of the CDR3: TGCAGCGGGGCCGGGACTTTCTCCTACAATGAGCAGTTCTTC.

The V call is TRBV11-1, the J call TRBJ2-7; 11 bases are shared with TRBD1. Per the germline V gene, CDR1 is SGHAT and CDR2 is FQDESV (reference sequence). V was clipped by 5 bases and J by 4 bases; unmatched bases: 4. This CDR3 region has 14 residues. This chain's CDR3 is CASSPRDRGYEQYF. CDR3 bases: TGTGCCAGCAGCCCCCGGGACAGGGGGTACGAGCAGTACTTC.

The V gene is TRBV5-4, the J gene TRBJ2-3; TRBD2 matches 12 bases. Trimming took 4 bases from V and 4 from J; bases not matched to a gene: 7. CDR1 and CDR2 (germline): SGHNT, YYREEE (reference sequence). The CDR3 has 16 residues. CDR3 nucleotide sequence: TGTGCCAGCAGCGTAAGACTAGCGGGAGCCTCAGATACGCAGTATTTT. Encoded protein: CASSVRLAGASDTQYF.

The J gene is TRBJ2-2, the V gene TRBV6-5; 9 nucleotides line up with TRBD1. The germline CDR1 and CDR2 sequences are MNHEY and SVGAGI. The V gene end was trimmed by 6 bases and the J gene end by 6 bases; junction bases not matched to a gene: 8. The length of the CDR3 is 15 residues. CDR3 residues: CASSPGTGSSGELFF. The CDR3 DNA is TGTGCCAGCAGCCCCGGGACAGGGTCCTCCGGGGAGCTGTTTTTT.

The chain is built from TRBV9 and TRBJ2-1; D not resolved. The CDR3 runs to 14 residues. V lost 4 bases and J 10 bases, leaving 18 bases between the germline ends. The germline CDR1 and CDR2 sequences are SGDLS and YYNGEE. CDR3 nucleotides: TGTGCCAGCAGCCCCCTCCTAACGCAGGCAGAGCAGTTCTTC. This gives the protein CASSPLLTQAEQFF.